The source of this TCR beta chain is a study of CD8 T cells in ankylosing spondylitis (dated by TCRdb to about 2017). With regard to the full study: The study profiled T cell receptor beta repertoires in healthy donors and ankylosing spondylitis patients to find disease-linked TCR variants. The whole study cohort included 90 to 120 healthy donors and about two dozen ankylosing spondylitis patients. Samples of peripheral blood were taken, and for ankylosing spondylitis patients, synovial fluid was collected as well.

Sequencer: Illumina HiSeq 2500. Quantitative 5'-RACE with molecular barcodes was the method used to prepare the TCR beta libraries. As for the original processing: Disease-linked TCR variants were identified with a new computational method built on a probabilistic model of VDJ rearrangement. TCRdb took the public reads, trimmed them with fastp at Q25, ran MiXCR for clone calling and kept in-frame beta chains. Under each unique CDR3 protein, matching rows form one entry showing the most common genes and DNA. The V and J calls shown here were made by TCRdb, not taken from the authors' results. In this sample the table shows 350,000 to 450,000 distinct CDR3 sequences, roughly 25% of which occur a single time. 0.89% of the sample comes from the top ten. Remarks on this clonotype: What antigen it recognizes has not been identified. No base-level quality is on record; no much larger clone is a single base apart.

What the work shows at the level of the full study, not this receptor alone: Blood from ankylosing spondylitis patients appeared to be characterized by a TCR beta motif made up of eight highly homologous amino acid variants. Some motif variants were previously reported in synovial fluid and blood of reactive arthritis patients, suggesting common disease-initiation mechanisms. The disease-linked clones were reported to be significantly enriched in matched synovial fluid samples from ankylosing spondylitis patients. The disease-linked clones had a CD8+ phenotype and were found at relatively low frequencies in peripheral blood.

Spanning cysteine to phenylalanine, the CDR3 consists of 16 amino acids. CDR3 DNA only is kept here, 48 bases in frame from base 1. The germline ends are 18 bases apart after V is trimmed by 5 bases and J by 2 bases. The germline V gene supplies CDR1 LGHNA and CDR2 YNFKEQ. The sequence was collected from a male donor with ankylosing spondylitis. The sequenced material came from blood, either unsorted or a sorted T cell fraction (not recorded which). The chain is encoded by TRBV4-2 joined to TRBJ2-5, with a tentative D call of TRBD1 or TRBD2, each matching 6 bases. For the CDR3, the sequence is CASSSMKGGDQETQYF. The DNA sequence reads TGTGCCAGCAGCTCAATGAAGGGGGGAGATCAAGAGACCCAGTACTTC.